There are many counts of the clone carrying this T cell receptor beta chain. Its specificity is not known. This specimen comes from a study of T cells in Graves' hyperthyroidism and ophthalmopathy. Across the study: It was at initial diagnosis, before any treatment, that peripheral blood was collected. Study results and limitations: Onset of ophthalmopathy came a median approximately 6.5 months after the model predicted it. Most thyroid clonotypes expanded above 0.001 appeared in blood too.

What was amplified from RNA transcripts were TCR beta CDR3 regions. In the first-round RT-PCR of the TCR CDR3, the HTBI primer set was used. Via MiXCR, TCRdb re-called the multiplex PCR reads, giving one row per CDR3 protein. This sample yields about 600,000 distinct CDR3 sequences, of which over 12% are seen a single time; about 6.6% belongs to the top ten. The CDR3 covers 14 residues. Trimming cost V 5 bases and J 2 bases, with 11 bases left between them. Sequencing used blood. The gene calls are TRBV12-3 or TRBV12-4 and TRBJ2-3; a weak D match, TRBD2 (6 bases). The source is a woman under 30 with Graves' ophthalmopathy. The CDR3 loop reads CASSPERATDTQYF. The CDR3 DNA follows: TGTGCCAGCAGTCCTGAGCGGGCCACAGATACGCAGTATTTT.